These 26 T cell receptor beta chains share one sample of origin, sequenced in a study of CD8 T cells in Susac syndrome. An input of roughly 0.5 to 1 ug of RNA was subjected to reverse transcription using random hexamers. Via MiXCR, TCRdb re-called the immunoSEQ multiplex PCR reads, giving one row per CDR3 protein. The repertoire holds approximately 150,000 distinct CDR3 sequences, approximately 93% seen once, with 0.084% in the top ten. Source material: CD4+ T cells from PBMCs. The receptors come from a human donor in good health.

This rearrangement joins TRBV20-1 to TRBJ2-3, with a tentative D call TRBD2 (5 bases). CDR3 size: 13 residues. The V and J ends lost 5 bases and 4 bases respectively, with 13 bases between them. In germline, CDR1 is DFQATT, CDR2 SNEGSKA (reference sequence). For the CDR3, the DNA is TGCAGTGCTGGAGCGGATGTCGCAGATACGCAGTATTTT. It translates to CSAGADVADTQYF.

In DNA form, the CDR3 reads TGTGCCAGCAGGGTACAGGGGGCTCTGACCGGGGAGCTGTTTTTT. Translating it yields CASRVQGALTGELFF. The chain is built from TRBV12-3 or TRBV12-4 and TRBJ2-2; 9 bases fit TRBD1. CDR3 length: 15 amino acids. Trimming took 6 bases from V and 5 from J; bases not matched to a gene: 7.

The genes are TRBV29-1 and TRBJ1-1, with a weak D call TRBD1 (5 bases). This CDR3 has 13 amino acids. V was pared by 5 bases and J by 3 bases, with 13 bases between. From germline, CDR1 is SQVTM and CDR2 ANQGSEA. In nucleotides, the CDR3 is TGCAGCGTTCGTTCAGGGATTGACACTGAAGCTTTCTTT. This sequence encodes CSVRSGIDTEAFF.

The CDR3, as DNA: TGCAGCGTTGCGCCTAGCGGCGCCTACGAGCAGTACTTC. Amino acids: CSVAPSGAYEQYF. V and J are TRBV29-1 and TRBJ2-7; TRBD2 agrees at 7 bases. The germline V gene encodes CDR1 SQVTM and CDR2 ANQGSEA. The CDR3 spans 13 residues. V lost 4 bases, J lost 2 bases, and 5 bases stayed unmatched.

This rearrangement joins TRBV12-5 to TRBJ2-5, with TRBD1 matching 9 bases. The germline gives CDR1 LGHNT, CDR2 FRNRAP. The CDR3 is 17 amino acids. The V and J ends lost 5 bases and 0 bases, in that order; junction bases with no gene match: 10. Here the CDR3 DNA reads TGTGCTAGTGGTCCACGCACCGGACAGGGGTACCAAGAGACCCAGTACTTC. Its translation is CASGPRTGQGYQETQYF.

This clonotype appeared a single time. This chain joins TRBV20-1 and TRBJ2-7; weak D call: TRBD1 (5 bases). V lost 2 bases and J 1 base, leaving 12 bases between the germline ends. Germline loops: CDR1 DFQATT, CDR2 SNEGSKA (reference sequence). This CDR3 spans 14 amino acids. Here the CDR3 reads CSARSRVMSYEQYF. CDR3 sequence (DNA): TGCAGTGCTAGAAGCAGGGTTATGTCCTACGAGCAGTACTTC.

The chain recombines TRBV20-1 with TRBJ2-5; 8 bases fit TRBD2. Germline V CDR1 and CDR2: DFQATT, SNEGSKA (reference sequence). This CDR3 is 14 amino acids long. J lost 3 bases, V lost 0 bases, and 3 bases had no gene match. CDR3 in amino acids: CSARDLGLEETQYF. The CDR3 DNA sequence: TGCAGTGCTAGAGATTTGGGACTAGAAGAGACCCAGTACTTC.

CDR3 in DNA: TGTGCCAGCAGCTCACCATCGGGGGGCATTATGGCTAACACCTTC. Amino acid sequence: CASSSPSGGIMANTF. The rearrangement joins TRBV7-9 to TRBJ1-2; maybe TRBD1 (6 bases). CDR3 length equals 15 residues. V shed 4 bases and J shed 12 bases, with 24 bases lying between them. Germline lookup yields CDR1 SEHNR and CDR2 FQNEAQ (reference sequence).

The table lists this clonotype with a few counts. One junction end disagrees with the germline gene, perhaps due to a read error. This sequence joins TRBV7-8 and TRBJ1-2; D is unresolved. The germline CDR1 and CDR2 sequences are SGHVS and FQNEAQ. The CDR3 extends over 13 amino acids. The CDR3 spells CASSLKANYGYTF. CDR3 in DNA: TGTGCCAGCAGCTTAAAAGCTAATTATGGCTACACCTTC.

The rearrangement links TRBV3-1 to TRBJ2-1; the match to TRBD2 covers 8 bases. Germline CDR1 is LGHDT and CDR2 is YNNKEL (reference sequence). CDR3 length: 15 residues. With 7 bases clipped from V and 8 bases from J, the junction kept 13 bases outside the gene matches. The CDR3 loop is CASTKGLDLYYEQFF. As DNA, the CDR3 is TGTGCCAGCACCAAGGGACTAGATTTATACTATGAGCAGTTCTTC.

A single count supports this clonotype. This chain joins TRBV20-1 and TRBJ1-2; tentative D call: TRBD1 (6 bases). From germline, CDR1 is DFQATT and CDR2 SNEGSKA (reference sequence). V lost 5 bases to trimming and J lost 1 base, with 11 bases between them. This CDR3 is 13 amino acids long. DNA for the CDR3: TGCAGTGCTGCCGGGACAATTAACTATGGCTACACCTTC. Translated: CSAAGTINYGYTF.

This sequence joins TRBV5-4 and TRBJ2-7; 14 bases match TRBD2. CDR1 and CDR2 (germline): SGHNT, YYREEE (reference sequence). The length of the CDR3 is 15 residues. The J segment lost 7 bases and the V segment lost 3 bases, leaving 6 bases of the junction unmatched. The CDR3 DNA is TGTGCCAGCAGCTCGGGACTAGCGGGAGTTCGAGAGCAGTACTTC. Its translation is CASSSGLAGVREQYF.

The chain employs TRBV4-1 and TRBJ1-1; a possible D gene is TRBD1 (6 bases). Germline assignment: CDR1 MGHRA and CDR2 YSYEKL. The ends were cut back, 0 bases at V and 1 base at J, with 15 bases in the middle. This CDR3 spans 17 amino acids. CDR3 nucleotides: TGCGCCAGCAGCCAAGATCGAGGGGGAGCACGGAACACTGAAGCTTTCTTT. This gives the protein CASSQDRGGARNTEAFF.

The chain joins TRBV5-1 to TRBJ2-6, with 9 bases identical to TRBD2. Trimming took 0 bases from V and 1 from J; bases not matched to a gene: 5. Germline V gene data show CDR1 as SGHRS and CDR2 as YFSETQ. The CDR3 extends over 18 amino acids. The CDR3 coding sequence is TGCGCCAGCAGCTTGGGCGGGACTAGCCTTTCTGGGGCCAACGTCCTGACTTTC. Its translation is CASSLGGTSLSGANVLTF.

In its sample, this clonotype was seen once. The chain joins TRBV19 to TRBJ1-1, with TRBD1 as a possible D gene (5 bases). Germline-derived CDR1 and CDR2 are LNHDA and SQIVND (reference sequence). The CDR3 sequence is 13 residues long. Between the trimmed V and J ends, which lost 11 bases and 7 bases, there was a span of 20 bases. The CDR3 DNA reads TGTGCCGTCTGGCACGGGGCTAAAGGTGAAGCTTTCTTT. This translates into CAVWHGAKGEAFF. Variable domain in full (rest from reference TRBV19 and TRBJ1-1): DGGITQSPKYLFRKEGQNVTLSCEQNLNHDAMYWYRQDPGQGLRLIYYSQIVNDFQKGDIAEGYSVSREKKESFPLTVTSAQKNPTAFYLCAVWHGAKGEAFFGQGTRLTVV.

The V call is TRBV4-1, the J call TRBJ2-7; TRBD1 matches 9 bases. CDR1 and CDR2 (germline): MGHRA, YSYEKL. CDR3 length: 17 residues. The trim removed 1 base at V and 2 bases at J, leaving 9 bases unmatched. CDR3 sequence reads: CASSQATGTGIAYEQYF. In DNA, the CDR3 is TGCGCCAGCAGCCAAGCCACCGGGACAGGGATCGCCTACGAGCAGTACTTC.

V is TRBV20-1 and J is TRBJ2-7; TRBD1 agrees at 8 bases. CDR1 DFQATT and CDR2 SNEGSKA come from the germline V gene (reference sequence). V gave up 5 bases and J gave up 5 bases; unmatched junction bases: 17. The length of the CDR3 is 16 residues. In nucleotides, the CDR3 is TGCAGTGCTCAGGAGAGGGCGATAATGACAGGGGACGAGCAGTACTTC. This encodes CSAQERAIMTGDEQYF.

V gene TRBV6-1 combines with J gene TRBJ2-7; D is unresolved. CDR1 MNHNS and CDR2 SASEGT come from the germline V gene. The CDR3 contains 12 residues. V was trimmed by 2 bases and J by 4 bases, leaving 6 bases between them. CDR3 amino acids: CASSERSYEQYF. The DNA of the CDR3 is TGTGCCAGCAGTGAACGCTCGTACGAGCAGTACTTC.

The chain links TRBV5-4 to TRBJ2-3; no firm D call. This CDR3 has 12 residues. Germline V lookup: CDR1 SGHNT, CDR2 YYREEE (reference sequence). The V end was cut by 3 bases, the J end by 5 bases, with 7 bases between. In nucleotides, the CDR3 is TGTGCCAGCAGCTCGGCAGTAGATACGCAGTATTTT. Its translation: CASSSAVDTQYF. The whole variable domain, remainder taken from reference TRBV5-4 and TRBJ2-3, is ETGVTQSPTHLIKTRGQQVTLRCSSQSGHNTVSWYQQALGQGPQFIFQYYREEENGRGNFPPRFSGLQFPNYSSELNVNALELDDSALYLCASSSAVDTQYFGPGTRLTVL.

V is TRBV29-1 and J is TRBJ1-5; the D is unclear. Germline assignment: CDR1 SQVTM and CDR2 ANQGSEA. The CDR3 sequence is 9 residues long. V dropped 7 bases and J dropped 7 bases, with 5 bases sitting between them. This CDR3 reads CSEEQPQHF. DNA of the CDR3: TGCAGCGAGGAGCAGCCCCAGCATTTT.

The chain is built from TRBV11-2 and TRBJ2-5; no reliable D call. V lost 5 bases and J 6 bases, leaving 7 bases between the germline ends. Germline values: CDR1 SGHAT, CDR2 FQNNGV. The CDR3 spans 11 residues. CDR3: CASSPFQTQYF. In DNA form, the CDR3 reads TGTGCCAGCAGCCCGTTCCAGACCCAGTACTTC.

The CDR3 loop is CSARVPGAGGTIYF. The DNA of the CDR3 is TGCAGTGCTAGAGTGCCCGGGGCAGGGGGCACCATATATTTT. The genes are TRBV20-1 and TRBJ1-3; 7 bases align to TRBD1. This CDR3 has 14 amino acids. The V segment lost 1 base and the J segment 9 bases; nucleotides outside the gene matches: 9. CDR1 DFQATT and CDR2 SNEGSKA come from the germline V gene (reference sequence).

The V and J genes are TRBV6-6 and TRBJ1-4; no clear D. V lost 5 bases to trimming and J lost 8 bases, with 12 bases between them. Germline V gene sequence: CDR1 MNHNY, CDR2 SVGAGI (reference sequence). The CDR3 covers 13 residues. In DNA form, the CDR3 reads TGTGCCAGCAGTCCCAAGATCCGGGAAAAACTGTTTTTT. It translates to CASSPKIREKLFF.

This clonotype has a single count. The J gene is TRBJ2-7, the V gene TRBV20-1; 9 bases fit TRBD2. CDR1 DFQATT and CDR2 SNEGSKA come from the germline V gene (reference sequence). The CDR3 spans 14 residues. V shed 5 bases, J shed 2 bases, and the junction held 7 bases outside the gene matches. CDR3 sequence reads: CSASGLALTYEQYF. CDR3 DNA sequence: TGCAGTGCTTCCGGACTAGCGTTAACCTACGAGCAGTACTTC.

This rearrangement joins TRBV5-1 to TRBJ1-1; D uncertain. V shed 2 bases and J shed 4 bases, with 12 bases lying between them. The CDR3 runs 14 residues. Per germline, CDR1 SGHRS and CDR2 YFSETQ. The CDR3 loop is CASSFGLLGTEAFF. CDR3 nucleotides: TGCGCCAGCAGCTTTGGCCTCCTAGGCACTGAAGCTTTCTTT.

A single count supports this clonotype. The genes are TRBV24-1 and TRBJ2-5; D is possibly TRBD1 or TRBD2 (5 bases each). Trimming cost V 5 bases and J 0 bases, with 9 bases left between them. Germline CDR1 is KGHDR and CDR2 is SFDVKD. CDR3 length: 14 amino acids. CDR3 nucleotides: TGTGCCACCAGTGGTGGGGGAAACCAAGAGACCCAGTACTTC. Its translation: CATSGGGNQETQYF.